A single sample is the source of the 6 T cell receptor beta chains below, sequenced in a study of T cell responses to AZD1222 COVID-19 vaccine. Assay: immunoSEQ multiplex PCR; the TCRdb copy retains only in-frame clones and omits some. Found here are around 120,000 clones, roughly nine tenths of them singletons; the top ten hold more than 2.5%. Sequencing used peripheral blood, obtained on day 0 of AZD1222 vaccination. These receptors all come from an adult in good health.

This sequence joins TRBV5-1 and TRBJ1-1; D remains ambiguous. Germline CDR1 SGHRS, CDR2 YFSETQ. V shed 4 bases and J shed 4 bases, with 14 bases lying between them. The CDR3 sequence is 14 residues long. This CDR3 is CASSPEVWVTEAFF. Written as DNA, the CDR3 is TGCGCCAGCAGCCCGGAAGTCTGGGTCACTGAAGCTTTCTTT.

J is TRBJ1-1 and V is TRBV4-1; 7 nucleotides line up with TRBD1. The CDR3 has 15 residues. Germline V gene data show CDR1 as MGHRA and CDR2 as YSYEKL. Losses at the gene ends were 6 bases for V and 4 bases for J; bases not matched to a gene: 11. CDR3 DNA sequence: TGCGCCAGCAGTAGTAGGGACAGAGGGGGCACTGAAGCTTTCTTT. Amino acid sequence: CASSSRDRGGTEAFF.

V gene TRBV10-3 combines with J gene TRBJ2-1; 8 positions match TRBD2. The J segment lost 6 bases and the V segment lost 4 bases, leaving 14 bases of the junction unmatched. This CDR3 region has 17 residues. Germline V gives CDR1 ENHRY, CDR2 SYGVKD. The CDR3 reads CAISGKPAGVSFNEQFF. The CDR3 DNA reads as TGTGCCATCAGTGGAAAACCAGCGGGAGTCAGTTTCAATGAGCAGTTCTTC.

This chain connects TRBV29-1 to TRBJ1-2, with 7 bases lining up with TRBD1. The length of the CDR3 is 14 residues. In germline, CDR1 is SQVTM, CDR2 ANQGSEA. The ends lost 3 bases at V and 7 bases at J; junction bases unmatched: 11. The CDR3 loop is CSVDLMQGGAGYTF. CDR3 DNA: TGCAGCGTTGATCTAATGCAAGGGGGCGCTGGCTACACCTTC.

The V gene is TRBV7-2, the J gene TRBJ2-7; D is uncertain. The CDR3 covers 14 residues. Trimming cost V 2 bases and J 5 bases, with 13 bases left between them. Germline CDR1 reads SGHTA; CDR2 reads FQGNSA. As DNA, the CDR3 is TGTGCCAGCAGCTTATCTTCCGCCTCGAACGAGCAGTACTTC. It codes for CASSLSSASNEQYF. The full variable domain, with the rest looked up from reference TRBV7-2 and TRBJ2-7, is GAGVSQSPSNKVTEKGKDVELRCDPISGHTALYWYRQSLGQGLEFLIYFQGNSAPDKSGLPSDRFSAERTGGSVSTLTIQRTQQEDSAVYLCASSLSSASNEQYFGPGTRLTVT.

The J gene is TRBJ2-7, the V gene TRBV4-3; the match to TRBD2 covers 9 bases. J lost 3 bases, V lost 2 bases, and 11 bases had no gene match. The CDR3 runs to 17 residues. The germline CDR1 and CDR2 sequences are LGHNA and YSLEER. The CDR3 bases are TGCGCCAGCAGCCAAACCCGAAGCGGGAGGCCCGTCTACGAGCAGTACTTC. It is translated as CASSQTRSGRPVYEQYF.